This T cell receptor beta chain came from a study of T cell repertoires in cytomegalovirus infection. Turning to the study itself: Public TCR beta signatures indicated both CMV infection and matching HLA type.

The V and J ends lost 5 bases and 16 bases respectively, with 23 bases between them. The CDR3 covers 14 residues. Germline V gives CDR1 MDHEN, CDR2 SYDVKM. Using its own MiXCR run on the reads, TCRdb lists one record per CDR3 protein. The table lists about 140,000 distinct CDR3 sequences, roughly 6% of them singletons. This clonotype was picked up many times. The sample was PBMCs. The J gene is TRBJ1-4, the V gene TRBV28; D may be TRBD1 (5 bases). This receptor was taken from a human donor in good health (CMV status not recorded). Some clones in this sample may be carry-over from other donors' samples. This chain's CDR3 is CASSLTVGLRGTFF. The CDR3 coding sequence is TGTGCCAGCAGTCTCACCGTGGGGCTACGGGGTACGTTTTTT.